Below, 14 T cell receptor beta chains from the same sample are listed, as sequenced in a study of blood T cells in healthy people across ages (dated by TCRdb to about 2015). Libraries were built with 5' RACE. Sequencing was carried out with an Illumina HiSeq 2500. The second PCR ran for roughly 7 to 12 cycles and used a J-beta primer mix along with a sample-barcoded 5' primer. TCRdb redid the processing of the public reads, applying fastp at Q25 and MiXCR, and retained in-frame beta chains. Records with the same CDR3 protein are collapsed into one entry carrying the most frequent genes and DNA. Recorded for this sample are about 780,000 distinct CDR3 sequences; about a quarter of them occurred a single time. In total, the top ten clones hold roughly 3.1% of the sample. The same data also went into a second study, on T cells of mothers and their children.

Sequenced sample: blood. The receptors come from a boy younger than 18 in good health.

The chain recombines TRBV5-1 with TRBJ2-5; 8 nucleotides agree with TRBD1. Judging by the DNA end, TRBJ2-7 fits better; the J call may be wrong. The CDR3 sequence is 14 residues long. Germline CDR1 reads SGHRS; CDR2 reads YFSETQ. The CDR3 coding sequence is TGCGCCAGCAGCCCCGGACAGGGTATCCACGAGCAGTACTTC. Translation: CASSPGQGIHEQYF.

The chain carries TRBV6-1 and TRBJ1-2; possibly TRBD1 for D (5 bases). The CDR3 contains 15 residues. The V and J ends lost 6 bases and 1 base respectively, with 15 bases between them. From germline, CDR1 is MNHNS and CDR2 SASEGT. CDR3 sequence: CASRDRDSLNYGYTF. CDR3 bases: TGTGCCAGCAGGGACCGGGACTCGCTTAACTATGGCTACACCTTC.

This clonotype was picked up a small number of times. The CDR3 coding sequence is TGTGCCAGCAGCCCTCCGACAGCCTCCTACGAGCAGTACTTC. As protein: CASSPPTASYEQYF. The rearrangement uses TRBV6-5 and TRBJ2-7, with a possible D match to TRBD1 (5 bases). CDR1 and CDR2 from the germline V gene are MNHEY and SVGAGI. CDR3 length: 14 amino acids. V was pared by 6 bases and J by 0 bases, with 12 bases between.

The chain recombines TRBV10-1 with TRBJ2-5; 10 bases map to TRBD1. The DNA end is a closer match to TRBJ2-7, so the J assignment may be wrong. This CDR3 contains 15 residues. Per germline, CDR1 WNHNN and CDR2 SYGVQD (reference sequence). The CDR3 bases are TGCGCCAGCAGTGCGCGGACAGGGGGGATCTACGAGCAGTACTTC. It yields the protein CASSARTGGIYEQYF.

The chain recombines TRBV7-2 with TRBJ1-4; no firm D call. V was clipped by 5 bases and J by 2 bases, with 15 bases between them. Per the germline V gene, CDR1 is SGHTA and CDR2 is FQGNSA. This CDR3 region has 16 residues. The CDR3 DNA reads TGTGCCAGCAGCAGCTCCTCAGTCTTCACTAATGAAAAACTGTTTTTT. This encodes CASSSSSVFTNEKLFF. Looking up the rest from reference TRBV7-2 and TRBJ1-4 gives the full variable domain: GAGVSQSPSNKVTEKGKDVELRCDPISGHTALYWYRQSLGQGLEFLIYFQGNSAPDKSGLPSDRFSAERTGGSVSTLTIQRTQQEDSAVYLCASSSSSVFTNEKLFFGSGTQLSVL.

The rearrangement uses TRBV29-1 and TRBJ2-3; no clear D gene. V was trimmed by 6 bases and J by 6 bases, leaving 7 bases between them. Germline V gene sequence: CDR1 SQVTM, CDR2 ANQGSEA. The CDR3 contains 10 residues. CDR3 amino acids: CSVLWDTQYF. The CDR3 DNA sequence: TGCAGCGTGCTCTGGGATACGCAGTATTTT.

The table lists this clonotype with a few counts. The chain uses TRBV11-1 and TRBJ2-5, with D tentatively TRBD1 (5 bases). TRBJ2-7 matches the DNA end more closely, so the J call is doubtful. Germline values: CDR1 SGHAT, CDR2 FQDESV (reference sequence). The CDR3 runs to 13 residues. CDR3 region: CASSPIDSYEQYF. The CDR3 coding sequence is TGTGCCAGCAGCCCTATCGACAGCTACGAGCAGTACTTC.

This clonotype appeared a single time. The rearrangement joins TRBV6-2 or TRBV6-3 to TRBJ1-1; 8 nucleotides line up with TRBD1. Trimming removed 5 bases from V and 1 base from J; junction bases left unmatched: 3. Germline lookup yields CDR1 MNHEY and CDR2 SVGEGT. The CDR3 spans 14 residues. In DNA form, the CDR3 reads TGTGCCAGCAGTGAGGACAGGGCGAACACTGAAGCTTTCTTT. It yields the protein CASSEDRANTEAFF.

This clonotype was seen a few times. J is TRBJ2-1 and V is TRBV20-1; TRBD2 matches at 8 bases. With V trimmed by 4 bases and J by 6 bases, 8 bases remained unmatched. CDR3 length: 14 amino acids. Germline V gene sequence: CDR1 DFQATT, CDR2 SNEGSKA (reference sequence). CDR3 loop: CSATSGGPSNEQFF. CDR3 in DNA: TGCAGTGCTACGAGCGGGGGCCCTTCCAATGAGCAGTTCTTC.

This rearrangement joins TRBV28 to TRBJ2-5; perhaps D is TRBD1 or TRBD2 (6 bases each). Germline V gene data show CDR1 as MDHEN and CDR2 as SYDVKM. There are 15 residues in the CDR3. V was pared by 6 bases and J by 4 bases, with 18 bases between. For the CDR3, the DNA is TGTGCCAGCAGGTCCTCGGGGGCCCGGGGAGAGACCCAGTACTTC. Translation gives CASRSSGARGETQYF.

This clonotype has a count of ten or more. This sequence joins TRBV7-3 and TRBJ2-5; D might be TRBD1 (6 bases). Germline assignment: CDR1 SGHTA and CDR2 FQGTGA. V gave up 3 bases and J gave up 11 bases, with 16 bases separating them. This CDR3 contains 13 residues. CDR3 sequence (DNA): TGTGCCAGCAGCTTTGGACAGTACGGGGAGCAGTACTTC. It codes for CASSFGQYGEQYF.

This clonotype was detected only a few times. This chain joins TRBV7-9 and TRBJ2-1; tentatively, D is TRBD2 (5 bases). Trimming took off 0 bases at V and 4 bases at J, with 7 bases between the two ends. The CDR3 is made up of 14 amino acids. The V gene's germline CDR1 is SEHNR and CDR2 FQNEAQ (reference sequence). The CDR3 sequence: CASSLADYYNEQFF. CDR3 bases: TGTGCCAGCAGCTTAGCAGACTATTACAATGAGCAGTTCTTC. Supplemented by reference TRBV7-9 and TRBJ2-1, the full variable domain reads DTGVSQNPRHKITKRGQNVTFRCDPISEHNRLYWYRQTLGQGPEFLTYFQNEAQLEKSRLLSDRFSAERPKGSFSTLEIQRTEQGDSAMYLCASSLADYYNEQFFGPGTRLTVL.

V usage is TRBV4-1 and J usage is TRBJ2-5; 7 bases line up with TRBD2. The germline V gene has CDR1 MGHRA and CDR2 YSYEKL. The CDR3 is made up of 16 amino acids. V dropped 5 bases and J dropped 2; count of bases not matched to a gene: 11. CDR3 DNA: TGCGCCAGCAGCTTAGGCCTCCCGGGGGGACAAGAGACCCAGTACTTC. Translation: CASSLGLPGGQETQYF.

This clonotype turned up a few times. The rearrangement uses TRBV6-1 and TRBJ1-4, with 7 nucleotides matching TRBD1. With V trimmed by 8 bases and J by 7 bases, 16 bases remained unmatched. Germline V CDR1 and CDR2: MNHNS, SASEGT. The CDR3 is made up of 16 amino acids. CDR3 bases: TGTGCCAGCCTAAACCGAGAAAGGGGGCTTGGTGAAAAACTGTTTTTT. Amino acid sequence: CASLNRERGLGEKLFF.